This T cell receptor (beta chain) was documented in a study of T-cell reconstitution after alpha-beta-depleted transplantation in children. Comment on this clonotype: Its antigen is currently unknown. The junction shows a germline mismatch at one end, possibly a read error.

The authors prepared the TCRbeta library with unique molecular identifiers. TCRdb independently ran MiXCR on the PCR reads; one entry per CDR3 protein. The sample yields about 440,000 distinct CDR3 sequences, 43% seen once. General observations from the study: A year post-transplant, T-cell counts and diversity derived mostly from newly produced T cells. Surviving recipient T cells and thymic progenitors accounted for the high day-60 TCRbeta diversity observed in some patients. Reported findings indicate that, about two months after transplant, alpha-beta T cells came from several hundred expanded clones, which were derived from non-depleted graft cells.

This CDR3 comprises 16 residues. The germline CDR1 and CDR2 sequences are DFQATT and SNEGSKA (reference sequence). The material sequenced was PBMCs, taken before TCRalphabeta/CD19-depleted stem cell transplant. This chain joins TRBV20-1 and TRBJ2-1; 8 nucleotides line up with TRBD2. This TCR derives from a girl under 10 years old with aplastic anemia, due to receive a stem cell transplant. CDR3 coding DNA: TGCAGTGCTAGAGATCCAGAGCGGGAGTTCTACCATGAGCAGTTCTTC. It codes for CSARDPEREFYHEQFF.